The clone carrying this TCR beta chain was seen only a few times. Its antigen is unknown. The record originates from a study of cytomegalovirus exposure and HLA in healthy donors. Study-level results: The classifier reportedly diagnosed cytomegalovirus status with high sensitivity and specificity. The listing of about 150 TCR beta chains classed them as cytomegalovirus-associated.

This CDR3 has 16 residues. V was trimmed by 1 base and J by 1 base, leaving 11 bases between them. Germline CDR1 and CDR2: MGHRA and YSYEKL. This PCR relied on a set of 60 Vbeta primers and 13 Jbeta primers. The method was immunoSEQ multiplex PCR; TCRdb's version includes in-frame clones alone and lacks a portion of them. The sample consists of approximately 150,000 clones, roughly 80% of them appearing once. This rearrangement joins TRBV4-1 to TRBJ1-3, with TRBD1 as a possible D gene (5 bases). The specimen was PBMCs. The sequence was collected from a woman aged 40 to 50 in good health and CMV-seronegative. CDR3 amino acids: CASSQVGGASGNTIYF. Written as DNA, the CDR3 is TGCGCCAGCAGCCAAGTAGGAGGGGCGTCTGGAAACACCATATATTTT.